This T cell receptor beta chain originates from a study of blood T cell repertoires in COVID-19. On the study more broadly: Spain, Italy and the United States supplied samples that represented acute and convalescent COVID-19. PBMCs, B-cell-depleted T cells, or T cells were the source of the cDNA or gDNA that made up the material.

The Seattle patients, enrolled during active infection, were followed longitudinally. How the authors handled the data: Reference gene primer amplification gave nucleated cell count estimates. The protocol was immunoSEQ multiplex PCR, while the TCRdb copy is restricted to in-frame clones and leaves out a portion. D and trimming come from the DNA, and the V and J calls and clone size come from that table. The table has roughly 380,000 clones, roughly 89% seen once; the top ten hold around 4%. The receptor was derived from a woman aged 55-70 years with COVID-19, enrolled during active disease. The sample comprised peripheral blood.

The CDR3 sequence: CASSFDRGSVEAFF. In DNA, the CDR3 is TGTGCCAGCAGCTTTGACAGGGGGTCGGTTGAAGCTTTCTTT. The chain is built from TRBV7-2 and TRBJ1-1; 9 bases are a match to TRBD1. Germline CDR1 SGHTA, CDR2 FQGNSA. The CDR3 is made up of 14 amino acids. J lost 7 bases, V lost 3 bases, and 6 bases had no gene match. The full variable domain, rest sourced from reference TRBV7-2 and TRBJ1-1, is GAGVSQSPSNKVTEKGKDVELRCDPISGHTALYWYRQSLGQGLEFLIYFQGNSAPDKSGLPSDRFSAERTGGSVSTLTIQRTQQEDSAVYLCASSFDRGSVEAFFGQGTRLTVV.